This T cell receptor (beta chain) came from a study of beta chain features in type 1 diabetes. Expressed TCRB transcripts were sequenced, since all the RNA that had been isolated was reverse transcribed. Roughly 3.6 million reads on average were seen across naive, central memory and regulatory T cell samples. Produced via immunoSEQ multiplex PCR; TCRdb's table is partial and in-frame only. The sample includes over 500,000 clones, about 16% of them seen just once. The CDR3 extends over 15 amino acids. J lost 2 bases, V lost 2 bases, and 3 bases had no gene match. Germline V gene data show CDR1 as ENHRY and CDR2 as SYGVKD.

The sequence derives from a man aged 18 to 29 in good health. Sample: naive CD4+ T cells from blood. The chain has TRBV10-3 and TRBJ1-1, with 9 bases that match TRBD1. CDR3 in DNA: TGTGCCATCAGTGAGCTCACAGGGGGCAACACTGAAGCTTTCTTT. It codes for CAISELTGGNTEAFF.